The following is a T cell receptor (beta chain) sequence with its context. As yet, its antigen is unknown. There were TCR beta CDR3 regions amplified from RNA transcripts. When the TCR CDR3 underwent first-round RT-PCR, the HTBI primer set was used. Via MiXCR, TCRdb re-called the multiplex PCR reads, giving one row per CDR3 protein. The table has 200,000 to 250,000 distinct CDR3 sequences, about 17% seen once; the top ten hold around 28%. V gave up 2 bases and J gave up 3 bases, with 14 bases separating them. The CDR3 consists of 15 residues. Germline assignment: CDR1 GTSNPN and CDR2 SVGIG (reference sequence). This sample is drawn from a study of T cells in Graves' hyperthyroidism and ophthalmopathy. Whole-study results and caveats: A 13 V-J model separated ophthalmopathy from stable hyperthyroidism. Expanded thyroid clonotypes (above 0.001) were mostly also found in blood.

The PBMCs were sourced from fresh peripheral blood (approximately 9 ml). The chain carries TRBV30 and TRBJ2-1; the D gene is possibly TRBD2 (6 bases). The specimen was blood. This TCR came from a woman aged 18-29 years with Graves' ophthalmopathy. CDR3 amino acids: CAWSWGDRNYNEQFF. CDR3 in DNA: TGTGCCTGGAGTTGGGGGGACCGCAACTACAATGAGCAGTTCTTC.